This T cell receptor (beta chain) is drawn from a study of T cell repertoires in cytomegalovirus infection (dated by TCRdb to between 2017 and 2020). Describing the broader study: The HLA type of each donor mattered for the analysis, because public TCR beta signatures pointed to carriage of CMV infection along with the matching HLA type. Findings and caveats that apply to the study as a whole: In the ex vivo response, HLA-C-restricted CMV-specific TCR beta clonotypes were dominant, and in two of eight donors the single most frequent clonotype came from this HLA-C-restricted group. In both this cohort and an independent cohort of 300 to 450 donors, the cumulative frequency of public TCR beta family members distinguished carriers of CMV infection plus the relevant HLA type.

The listed sequencing device is Illumina HiSeq 1500. TCRdb redid the processing of the public reads, applying fastp at Q25 and MiXCR, and retained in-frame beta chains. Each entry is one CDR3 protein sequence, shown with its most common DNA and genes. This sample lists about 150,000 distinct CDR3 sequences; 20% to 25% were detected once. The ten biggest clones cover roughly 11% of the sample. This clonotype was picked up many times. It has no known antigen specificity. The record has no base qualities; no much larger clone is one base away. The junction shows trimming of 2 bases on V and 10 bases on J, plus 11 bases between the germline ends. Including the terminal cysteine and phenylalanine, the CDR3 comprises 12 residues. Of all the DNA, just the CDR3 is kept, 36 bases in frame from base 1.

This receptor was taken from a human donor in good health (CMV status not recorded). Some clones in this sample may be carry-over from other donors' samples. Material for sequencing was PBMCs. The sequence links TRBV12-3 or TRBV12-4 to TRBJ1-1; too little of a D gene remains to name it. The DNA reads as follows: TGTGCCAGCAGTTTAATTGGTAGCGGAGCTTTCTTT. Translation gives CASSLIGSGAFF.